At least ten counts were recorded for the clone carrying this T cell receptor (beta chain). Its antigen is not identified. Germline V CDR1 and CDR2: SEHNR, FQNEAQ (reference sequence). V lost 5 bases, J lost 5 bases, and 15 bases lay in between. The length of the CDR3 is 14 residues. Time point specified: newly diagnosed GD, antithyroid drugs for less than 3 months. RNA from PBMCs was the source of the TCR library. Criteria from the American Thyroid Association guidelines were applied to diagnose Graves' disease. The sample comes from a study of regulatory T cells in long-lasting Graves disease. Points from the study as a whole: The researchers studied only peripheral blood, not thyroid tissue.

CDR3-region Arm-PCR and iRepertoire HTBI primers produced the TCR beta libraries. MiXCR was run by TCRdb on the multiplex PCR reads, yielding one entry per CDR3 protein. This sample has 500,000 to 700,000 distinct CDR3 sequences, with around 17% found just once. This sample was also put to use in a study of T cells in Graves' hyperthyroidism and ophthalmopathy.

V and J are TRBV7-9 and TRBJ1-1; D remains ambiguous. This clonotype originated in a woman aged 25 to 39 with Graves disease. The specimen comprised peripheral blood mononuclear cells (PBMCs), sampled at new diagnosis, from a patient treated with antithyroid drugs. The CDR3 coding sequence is TGTGCCAGCAGCCCATTAACCTTAGGAACTGAAGCTTTCTTT. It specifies CASSPLTLGTEAFF.